This passage covers 20 T cell receptor beta chains from one sample sequenced in a study of human T cells and chemical hapten exposure. Time point denoted: patch test 1, 2 weeks after DPC sensitization. Treatment: therapeutic diphenylcyclopropenone sensitization with weekly scalp DPC. TCRdb re-called the RACE reads through MiXCR, storing one row per CDR3 protein. In the table there are under 150,000 distinct CDR3 sequences, roughly an eighth of which are singletons. The sequences come from whole blood, collected in connection with sensitization to the hapten diphenylcyclopropenone (DPC). Every receptor here comes from a woman in her fifties or sixties with alopecia areata. Some clones in this sample may be carry-over from other donors' samples.

There are many counts of this clonotype. V is TRBV28 and J is TRBJ2-7; 11 positions agree with TRBD2. The junction had 4 bases not matched to a gene; V was cut back by 5 bases and J by 1 base. This CDR3 is 15 amino acids long. CDR1 MDHEN and CDR2 SYDVKM come from the germline V gene. DNA for the CDR3: TGTGCCAGCAGTGGAGGGACTAGCGGATCCTACGAGCAGTACTTC. It yields the protein CASSGGTSGSYEQYF.

This clonotype was seen more than once but under ten times. A read error may account for a junction end that differs from germline. The V call is TRBV6-5, the J call TRBJ1-2; D perhaps matches TRBD1 (5 bases). The CDR3 is 14 amino acids. Germline V CDR1 and CDR2: MNHEY, SVGAGI. The CDR3 spells CASSYSPAGTQSIF. DNA of the CDR3: TGTGCCAGCAGTTACTCCCCCGCCGGGACTCAATCGATCTTC.

The chain employs TRBV7-2 and TRBJ2-5; 8 positions match TRBD2. Germline lookup yields CDR1 SGHTA and CDR2 FQGNSA. J gave up 1 base and V 7 bases, and 2 bases lay outside the gene matches. CDR3 length: 13 residues. The CDR3 coding sequence is TGTGCCAGCATCGCGGGGGGCCAAGAGACCCAGTACTTC. It translates to CASIAGGQETQYF.

This clonotype appeared a few times. The chain joins TRBV7-2 to TRBJ1-4; D is possibly TRBD1 (5 bases). The germline V gene has CDR1 SGHTA and CDR2 FQGNSA. The CDR3 is 14 residues long. V dropped 1 base and J dropped 5 bases, with 8 bases sitting between them. CDR3 DNA sequence: TGTGCCAGCAGCTTAGGGGGCGCCAATGAAAAACTGTTTTTT. Protein: CASSLGGANEKLFF.

The chain carries TRBV7-2 and TRBJ1-4; D unclear. The ends were cut back, 5 bases at V and 7 bases at J, with 14 bases in the middle. The germline gives CDR1 SGHTA, CDR2 FQGNSA. The CDR3 has 14 residues. The CDR3 region has the DNA TGTGCCAGCAGCGCCCCCTCGTCACTTGAAAAACTGTTTTTT. Amino acids: CASSAPSSLEKLFF.

This clonotype was detected ten times or more. V and J are TRBV6-1 and TRBJ1-6; no reliable D call. CDR1 and CDR2 from the germline V gene are MNHNS and SASEGT. This CDR3 has 14 residues. V was clipped by 1 base and J by 7 bases, with 8 bases between them. The CDR3 DNA sequence: TGTGCCAGCAGTGAAGGGCAGCTGAATTCACCCCTCCACTTT. Its protein product is CASSEGQLNSPLHF.

This chain joins TRBV5-4 and TRBJ2-2, with D perhaps TRBD1 (6 bases). CDR3 size: 15 residues. Germline CDR1 is SGHNT and CDR2 is YYREEE (reference sequence). Trimming shortened V by 8 bases and J by 0 bases, and 14 bases separated the two germline ends. As DNA, the CDR3 is TGTGCCAGTAATATAGGGACAACGAACACCGGGGAGCTGTTTTTT. Translation gives CASNIGTTNTGELFF.

The V gene is TRBV28, the J gene TRBJ2-1; D call uncertain. Germline CDR1 MDHEN, CDR2 SYDVKM. CDR3 length: 13 amino acids. Trimming shortened V by 5 bases and J by 2 bases, and 7 bases separated the two germline ends. The CDR3 protein is CASSPRPYNEQFF. Here the CDR3 DNA reads TGTGCCAGCAGTCCCCGCCCCTACAATGAGCAGTTCTTC. The full variable domain, its missing parts supplied by reference TRBV28 and TRBJ2-1, is DVKVTQSSRYLVKRTGEKVFLECVQDMDHENMFWYRQDPGLGLRLIYFSYDVKMKEKGDIPEGYSVSREKKERFSLILESASTNQTSMYLCASSPRPYNEQFFGPGTRLTVL.

CDR3 DNA: TGTGCCAGCACCACGGCCAGGGGGAGCTACACCTTC. Its protein is CASTTARGSYTF. This chain links TRBV28 with TRBJ1-2; 7 positions match TRBD1. The length of the CDR3 is 12 residues. After removal of 7 bases from V and 9 bases from J, the junction contained 8 bases not matched to a gene. Germline CDR1 and CDR2: MDHEN and SYDVKM.

This clonotype was counted a few times. CDR3 nucleotide sequence: TGTGCCAGCAGCTTAGACTTTGAGCAGTACTTC. It is translated as CASSLDFEQYF. J is TRBJ2-7 and V is TRBV11-2, with no clear D. The germline V gene encodes CDR1 SGHAT and CDR2 FQNNGV. This CDR3 is built from 11 residues. V dropped 0 bases and J dropped 7 bases, with 4 bases sitting between them.

This clonotype was found many times. This rearrangement joins TRBV20-1 to TRBJ1-3; D remains unclear. Germline assignment: CDR1 DFQATT and CDR2 SNEGSKA (reference sequence). The CDR3 loop spans 14 amino acids. Between the trimmed V and J ends, which lost 3 bases and 2 bases, there was a span of 11 bases. In nucleotides, the CDR3 is TGCAGTGCTAGTTTCTCGCAGACTGGAAACACCATATATTTT. Translating it yields CSASFSQTGNTIYF.

This sequence joins TRBV11-3 and TRBJ2-5; 10 bases fit TRBD2. Germline CDR1 reads SGHNT; CDR2 reads YENEEA. CDR3 length: 15 amino acids. Germline trimming cut 4 bases from V and 5 bases from J; bases unmatched to any gene: 7. For the CDR3, the DNA is TGTGCCAGCAGCTCAGGACTAGCGGCGCAGGAGACCCAGTACTTC. Its translation: CASSSGLAAQETQYF.

This clonotype was recorded at least ten times. This rearrangement joins TRBV20-1 to TRBJ2-3; TRBD2 matches 9 bases. Germline V gene data show CDR1 as DFQATT and CDR2 as SNEGSKA (reference sequence). V shed 6 bases and J 2 bases; nucleotides not matched to a gene: 12. The CDR3 has 16 amino acids. The CDR3 nucleotides read TGCAGTGCCATGGACTACTCTAGCGGGAACACAGATACGCAGTATTTT. Residues: CSAMDYSSGNTDTQYF.

The rearrangement uses TRBV29-1 and TRBJ1-1; perhaps TRBD1 as D (5 bases). The V gene lost 5 bases and the J gene lost 0 bases, with 13 bases spanning the gap. Germline values: CDR1 SQVTM, CDR2 ANQGSEA. This CDR3 is 14 amino acids long. CDR3 loop: CSVKPQGLNTEAFF. The CDR3 bases are TGCAGCGTTAAGCCCCAGGGATTGAACACTGAAGCTTTCTTT.

The chain carries TRBV5-1 and TRBJ2-3; D is uncertain. From germline, CDR1 is SGHRS and CDR2 YFSETQ. CDR3 length equals 11 residues. Trimming shortened V by 5 bases and J by 2 bases, and 3 bases separated the two germline ends. The chain's CDR3 is CASSNTDTQYF. CDR3 DNA: TGCGCCAGCAGTAACACAGATACGCAGTATTTT. Supplemented by reference TRBV5-1 and TRBJ2-3, the full variable domain reads KAGVTQTPRYLIKTRGQQVTLSCSPISGHRSVSWYQQTPGQGLQFLFEYFSETQRNKGNFPGRFSGRQFSNSRSEMNVSTLELGDSALYLCASSNTDTQYFGPGTRLTVL.

The sample holds a few counts of this clonotype. The chain carries TRBV28 and TRBJ1-1, with unresolved D. Trimming cost V 8 bases and J 11 bases, with 21 bases left between them. The V gene's germline CDR1 is MDHEN and CDR2 SYDVKM. The CDR3 runs to 13 residues. CDR3 DNA sequence: TGTGCCAGCTTTGTGCCCGCGTGGAGAGAGGCTTTCTTT. Protein: CASFVPAWREAFF.

The rearrangement links TRBV5-1 to TRBJ1-5; D is undetermined. The germline gives CDR1 SGHRS, CDR2 YFSETQ. This CDR3 is built from 15 residues. Trimming stripped 1 base from V and 2 bases from J, with 10 bases between. CDR3 amino acids: CASSLTDGRNQPQHF. The CDR3, as DNA: TGCGCCAGCAGCTTGACGGACGGTCGCAATCAGCCCCAGCATTTT.

The table lists this clonotype with a few counts. The rearrangement joins TRBV24-1 to TRBJ2-3; no firm D call. The CDR3 covers 16 residues. V shed 3 bases and J shed 1 base, with 13 bases lying between them. CDR1 and CDR2 (germline): KGHDR, SFDVKD. CDR3 nucleotide sequence: TGTGCCACCAGTGATAGGGCGGACCCACGCACAGATACGCAGTATTTT. Translation: CATSDRADPRTDTQYF.

This clonotype occurred a few times. The chain combines TRBV19 with TRBJ2-7; TRBD1 matches 9 bases. The V gene end was trimmed by 5 bases and the J gene end by 4 bases; junction bases not matched to a gene: 9. CDR1 is LNHDA, CDR2 SQIVND, per germline (reference sequence). The CDR3 is 15 amino acids. DNA for the CDR3: TGTGCCAGTAGTTTACACGGGACAGGGAATTACGAGCAGTACTTC. As protein: CASSLHGTGNYEQYF.

This clonotype was seen repeatedly, ten times or more. The chain carries TRBV6-6 and TRBJ2-1; D ambiguous. Trimming shortened V by 5 bases and J by 8 bases, and 19 bases separated the two germline ends. Germline CDR1 reads MNHNY; CDR2 reads SVGAGI (reference sequence). This CDR3 has 15 residues. This CDR3 reads CASSPFDLLRHEQFF. The CDR3 DNA follows: TGTGCCAGCAGTCCTTTTGACCTCCTGCGGCATGAGCAGTTCTTC.